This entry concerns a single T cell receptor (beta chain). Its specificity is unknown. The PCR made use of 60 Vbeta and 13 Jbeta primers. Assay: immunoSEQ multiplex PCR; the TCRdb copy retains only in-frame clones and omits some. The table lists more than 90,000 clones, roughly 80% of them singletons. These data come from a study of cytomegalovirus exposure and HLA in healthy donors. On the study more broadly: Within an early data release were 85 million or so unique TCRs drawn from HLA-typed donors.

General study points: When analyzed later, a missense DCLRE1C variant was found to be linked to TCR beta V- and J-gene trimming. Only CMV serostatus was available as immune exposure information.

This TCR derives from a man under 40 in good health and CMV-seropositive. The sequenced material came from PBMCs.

CDR3 region: CASTIGQGEKLFF. CDR3 nucleotides: TGTGCCAGCACTATAGGACAGGGTGAAAAACTGTTTTTT. The chain links TRBV27 to TRBJ1-4; 8 nucleotides agree with TRBD1. The V gene end was trimmed by 7 bases and the J gene end by 7 bases; junction bases not matched to a gene: 5. Germline CDR1 and CDR2: MNHEY and SMNVEV (reference sequence). The CDR3 sequence is 13 residues long.